The rows below give T cell receptor beta chains drawn from one sample of a study of identical twins. Each CDR3 protein is one row after TCRdb ran MiXCR on the 5' RACE reads. The table includes roughly 1,500,000 distinct CDR3 sequences, about 32% detected once. Sequenced sample: cord blood. Every receptor here comes from a newborn girl in good health. The CDR3 runs from the conserved cysteine through the conserved F or W. The D gene is left open where the match is weak. Size is stated for part of the rows, as once, few or many counts, or as a class when the clone is expanded.

few	NA	TRBV4-2	TRBJ2-7	CASSQDPFQAGRSYNEQYF	TGTGCCAGCAGCCAAGACCCTTTTCAGGCGGGGCGCTCCTACAATGAGCAGTACTTC
NA	TRBD2	TRBV20-1	TRBJ2-1	CSGIAGIYNEQFF	TGCAGTGGCATAGCGGGGATATACAATGAGCAGTTCTTC
NA	NA	TRBV2	TRBJ1-5	CASSEADIYQPQHF	TGTGCCAGCAGTGAAGCAGACATATATCAGCCCCAGCATTTT
few	TRBD2	TRBV4-2	TRBJ2-1	CASSQDRSGGYNEQFF	TGTGCCAGCAGCCAAGACCGGAGCGGGGGGTACAATGAGCAGTTCTTC
few	NA	TRBV20-1	TRBJ2-3	CSARALGGPSRDTQYF	TGCAGTGCTAGGGCCTTAGGAGGGCCTAGCAGGGATACGCAGTATTTT
many	NA	TRBV25-1	TRBJ2-7	CASSEGISNEQYF	TGTGCCAGCAGTGAAGGAATTTCCAACGAGCAGTACTTC
NA	TRBD1	TRBV7-7	TRBJ2-3	CASSLGVQGVRGTQYF	TGTGCCAGCAGCTTAGGGGTCCAGGGGGTTAGGGGTACGCAGTATTTT
NA	TRBD1	TRBV7-9	TRBJ2-5	CASSLTRQGRKETQYF	TGTGCCAGCAGCTTAACCCGACAGGGGCGTAAAGAGACCCAGTACTTC
NA	NA	TRBV7-9	TRBJ1-2	CASSLEWRGYYGYTF	TGTGCCAGCAGCTTAGAATGGCGGGGCTACTATGGCTACACCTTC
many	TRBD2	TRBV20-1	TRBJ2-1	CSARDGTSSYNEQFF	TGCAGTGCTAGAGATGGGACTAGCTCCTACAATGAGCAGTTCTTC
few	NA	TRBV20-1	TRBJ1-1	CSARDPRTGNTEAFF	TGCAGTGCTAGAGATCCCCGGACGGGGAACACTGAAGCTTTCTTT
few	NA	TRBV7-8	TRBJ2-1	CASSPWAGPYNEQFF	TGTGCCAGCAGCCCTTGGGCAGGACCATACAATGAGCAGTTCTTC
NA	TRBD1	TRBV7-2	TRBJ1-2	CASSLAGTASYGYTF	TGTGCCAGCAGCTTAGCCGGGACAGCCTCTTATGGCTACACCTTC
few	NA	TRBV5-1	TRBJ1-1	CASSLGPWQERTEAFF	TGCGCCAGCAGCTTGGGTCCTTGGCAGGAGCGCACTGAAGCTTTCTTT
NA	NA	TRBV20-1	TRBJ2-3	CSTSDSRNTDTQYF	NA
once	NA	TRBV20-1	TRBJ2-7	CSARSWAEAYEQYF	TGCAGTGCTAGATCTTGGGCAGAAGCATACGAGCAGTACTTC
NA	TRBD2	TRBV24-1	TRBJ2-5	CATRGLAEETQYF	TGTGCCACCCGGGGACTAGCGGAAGAGACCCAGTACTTC
few	NA	TRBV20-1	TRBJ2-7	CSAEGGGGGAAYEQYF	TGCAGTGCCGAAGGGGGAGGAGGAGGGGCCGCGTACGAGCAGTACTTC
few	NA	TRBV20-1	TRBJ2-7	CSARDSISYEQYF	TGCAGTGCTAGAGACAGTATATCCTACGAGCAGTACTTC
NA	TRBD2	TRBV6-6	TRBJ2-7	CASSYSPLAGAYEQYF	TGTGCCAGCAGTTACTCCCCTCTAGCGGGGGCCTACGAGCAGTACTTC
NA	TRBD2	TRBV20-1	TRBJ2-3	CSARDLRGGRTDTQYF	TGCAGTGCTAGAGATTTGCGGGGGGGCCGCACAGATACGCAGTATTTT
few	TRBD2	TRBV13	TRBJ2-3	CASSLVLAGGDTQYF	TGTGCCAGCAGCTTAGTACTAGCGGGTGGAGATACGCAGTATTTT